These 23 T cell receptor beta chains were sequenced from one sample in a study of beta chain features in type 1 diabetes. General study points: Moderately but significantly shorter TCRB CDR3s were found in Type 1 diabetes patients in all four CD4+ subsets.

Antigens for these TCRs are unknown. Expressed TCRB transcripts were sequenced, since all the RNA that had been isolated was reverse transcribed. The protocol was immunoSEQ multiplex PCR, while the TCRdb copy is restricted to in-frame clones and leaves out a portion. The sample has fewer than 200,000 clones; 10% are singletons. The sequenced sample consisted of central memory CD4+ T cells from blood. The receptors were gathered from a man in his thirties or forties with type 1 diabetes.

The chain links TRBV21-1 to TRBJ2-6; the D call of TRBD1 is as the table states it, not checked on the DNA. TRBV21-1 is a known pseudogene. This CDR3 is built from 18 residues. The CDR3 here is CASSKGAPTSSGANVLTF. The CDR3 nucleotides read TGTGCCAGCAGCAAAGGGGCCCCGACAAGCTCTGGGGCCAACGTCCTGACTTTC.

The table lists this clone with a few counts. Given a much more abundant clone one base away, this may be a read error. In DNA, the CDR3 is TGTGCCAGCAGCTTGGGACAGCACAATGAGCAGTTCTTC. Its translation: CASSLGQHNEQFF. V gene TRBV7-9 combines with J gene TRBJ2-1; the match to TRBD1 covers 7 bases. Germline loops: CDR1 SEHNR, CDR2 FQNEAQ (reference sequence). The CDR3 contains 13 residues. V lost 3 bases, J lost 5 bases, and 1 base stayed unmatched.

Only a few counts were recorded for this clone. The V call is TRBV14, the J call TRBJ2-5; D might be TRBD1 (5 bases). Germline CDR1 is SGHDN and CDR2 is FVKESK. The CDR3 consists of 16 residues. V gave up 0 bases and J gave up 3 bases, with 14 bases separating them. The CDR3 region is CASSQEFDRTEETQYF. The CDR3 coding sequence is TGTGCCAGCAGCCAAGAATTCGACAGAACAGAAGAGACCCAGTACTTC.

CDR3 loop: CAWSGQVLSSYEQYF. CDR3 coding DNA: TGTGCCTGGAGTGGACAGGTTCTTTCCTCCTACGAGCAGTACTTC. The rearrangement uses TRBV30 and TRBJ2-7, with a possible D match to TRBD1 (6 bases). The CDR3 extends over 15 amino acids. V was pared by 1 base and J by 0 bases, with 13 bases between. Per germline, CDR1 GTSNPN and CDR2 SVGIG (reference sequence).

CDR3 nucleotide sequence: TGTGCCAGTATTGCTACTCACTCTGGGGCCAACGTCCTGACTTTC. Translation gives CASIATHSGANVLTF. This chain uses TRBV19 with TRBJ2-6, with D hard to call. Trimming shortened V by 7 bases and J by 0 bases, and 10 bases separated the two germline ends. Germline V gene sequence: CDR1 LNHDA, CDR2 SQIVND (reference sequence). The CDR3 has 15 amino acids.

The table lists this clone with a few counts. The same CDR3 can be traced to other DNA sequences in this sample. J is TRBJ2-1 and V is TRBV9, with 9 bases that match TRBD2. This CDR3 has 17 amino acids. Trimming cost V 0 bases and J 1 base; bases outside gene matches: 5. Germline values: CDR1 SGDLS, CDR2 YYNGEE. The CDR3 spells CASSVVPREGSYNEQFF. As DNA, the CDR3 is TGTGCCAGCAGCGTAGTTCCGCGGGAGGGGTCCTACAATGAGCAGTTCTTC.

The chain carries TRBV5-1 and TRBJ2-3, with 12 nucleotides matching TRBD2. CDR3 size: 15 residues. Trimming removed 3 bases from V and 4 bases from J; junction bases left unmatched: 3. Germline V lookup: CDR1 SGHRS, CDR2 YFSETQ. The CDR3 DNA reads TGCGCCAGCAGCTCTCTAGCGGGAGGGCCAGATACGCAGTATTTT. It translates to CASSSLAGGPDTQYF.

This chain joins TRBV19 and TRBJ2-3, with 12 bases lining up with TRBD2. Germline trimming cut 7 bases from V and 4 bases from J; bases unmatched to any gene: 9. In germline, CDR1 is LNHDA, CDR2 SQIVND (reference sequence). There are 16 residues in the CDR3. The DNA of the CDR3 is TGTGCCAGTACAGGCCGACTAGCGGGAGAACCAGATACGCAGTATTTT. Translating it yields CASTGRLAGEPDTQYF.

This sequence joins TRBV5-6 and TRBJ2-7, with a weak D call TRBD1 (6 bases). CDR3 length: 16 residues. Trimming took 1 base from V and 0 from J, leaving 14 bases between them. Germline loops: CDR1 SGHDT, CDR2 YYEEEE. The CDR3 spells CASSLPKNRASYEQYF. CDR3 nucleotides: TGTGCCAGCAGCTTGCCGAAGAACAGGGCCTCCTACGAGCAGTACTTC.

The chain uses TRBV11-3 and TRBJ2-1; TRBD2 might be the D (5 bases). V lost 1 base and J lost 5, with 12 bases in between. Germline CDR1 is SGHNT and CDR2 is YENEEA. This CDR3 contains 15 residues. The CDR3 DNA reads TGTGCCAGCAGCTTAGGAGTCGGGCGGGACAATGAGCAGTTCTTC. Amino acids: CASSLGVGRDNEQFF.

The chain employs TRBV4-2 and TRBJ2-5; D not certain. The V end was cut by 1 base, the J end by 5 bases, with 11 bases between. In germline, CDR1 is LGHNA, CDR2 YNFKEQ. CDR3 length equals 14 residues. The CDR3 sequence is CASSQAALDETQYF. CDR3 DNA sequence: TGTGCCAGCAGCCAAGCGGCGCTAGATGAGACCCAGTACTTC.

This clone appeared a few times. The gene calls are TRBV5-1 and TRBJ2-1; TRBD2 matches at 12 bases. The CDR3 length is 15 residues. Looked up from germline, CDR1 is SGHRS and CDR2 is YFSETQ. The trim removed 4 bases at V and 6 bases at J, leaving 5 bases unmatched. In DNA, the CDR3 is TGCGCCAGCAGCAAGGGACTAGCGGGCTTCAATGAGCAGTTCTTC. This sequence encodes CASSKGLAGFNEQFF.

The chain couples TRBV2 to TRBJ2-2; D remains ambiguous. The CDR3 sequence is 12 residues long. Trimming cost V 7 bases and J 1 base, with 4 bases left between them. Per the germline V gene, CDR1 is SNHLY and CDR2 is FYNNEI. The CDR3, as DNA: TGTGCCAGCAACGGGAACACCGGGGAGCTGTTTTTT. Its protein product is CASNGNTGELFF.

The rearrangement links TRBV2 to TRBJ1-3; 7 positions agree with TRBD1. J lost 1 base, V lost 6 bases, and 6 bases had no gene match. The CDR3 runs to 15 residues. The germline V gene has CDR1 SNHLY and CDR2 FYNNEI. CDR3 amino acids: CASSGTGASGNTIYF. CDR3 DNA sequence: TGTGCCAGCAGCGGTACAGGGGCTTCTGGAAACACCATATATTTT.

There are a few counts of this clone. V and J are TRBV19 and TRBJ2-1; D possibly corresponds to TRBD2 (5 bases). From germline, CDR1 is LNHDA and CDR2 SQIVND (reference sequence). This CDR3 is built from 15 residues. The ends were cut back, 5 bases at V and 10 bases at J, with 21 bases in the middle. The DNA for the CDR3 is TGTGCCAGTAGTCAGAGCGGCCACCCTTACGTGGAGCAGTTCTTC. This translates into CASSQSGHPYVEQFF.

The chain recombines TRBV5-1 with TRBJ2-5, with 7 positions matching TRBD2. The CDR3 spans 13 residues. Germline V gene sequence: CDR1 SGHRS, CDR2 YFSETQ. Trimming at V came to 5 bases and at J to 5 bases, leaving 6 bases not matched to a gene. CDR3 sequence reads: CASRPGTMETQYF. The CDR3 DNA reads TGCGCCAGCAGGCCCGGGACTATGGAGACCCAGTACTTC.

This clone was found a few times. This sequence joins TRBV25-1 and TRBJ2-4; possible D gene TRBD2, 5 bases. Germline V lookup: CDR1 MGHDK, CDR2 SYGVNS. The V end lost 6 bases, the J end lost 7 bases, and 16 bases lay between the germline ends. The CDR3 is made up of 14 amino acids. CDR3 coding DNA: TGTGCCAGCAGCCCGGGGTTTCAAGAGAACATTCAGTACTTC. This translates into CASSPGFQENIQYF.

CDR3 in amino acids: CATPQPGQSLSGANVLTF. CDR3 nucleotides: TGTGCCACACCCCAGCCGGGACAGAGCCTCTCTGGGGCCAACGTCCTGACTTTC. The chain couples TRBV19 to TRBJ2-6, with TRBD1 matching over 7 bases. The germline V gene has CDR1 LNHDA and CDR2 SQIVND (reference sequence). This CDR3 is 18 amino acids long. V was pared by 10 bases and J by 0 bases, with 15 bases of the junction left unmatched.

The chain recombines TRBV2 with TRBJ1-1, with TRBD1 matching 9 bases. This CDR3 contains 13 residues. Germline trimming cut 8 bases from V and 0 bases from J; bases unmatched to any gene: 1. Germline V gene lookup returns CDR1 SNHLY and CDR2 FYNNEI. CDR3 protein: CASGTGMNTEAFF. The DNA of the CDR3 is TGTGCCAGCGGGACAGGGATGAACACTGAAGCTTTCTTT.

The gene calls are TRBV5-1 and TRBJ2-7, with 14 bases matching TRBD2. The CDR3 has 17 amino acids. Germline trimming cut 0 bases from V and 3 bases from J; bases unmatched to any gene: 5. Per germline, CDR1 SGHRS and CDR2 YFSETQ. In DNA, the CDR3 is TGCGCCAGCAGCTTGGCCGGGACTAGCGGGAGTAGCTACGAGCAGTACTTC. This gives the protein CASSLAGTSGSSYEQYF.

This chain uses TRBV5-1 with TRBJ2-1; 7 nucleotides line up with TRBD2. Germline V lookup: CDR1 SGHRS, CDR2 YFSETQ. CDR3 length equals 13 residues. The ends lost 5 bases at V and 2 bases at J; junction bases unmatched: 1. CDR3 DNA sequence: TGCGCCAGCAGACTAGCGACCTACAATGAGCAGTTCTTC. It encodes CASRLATYNEQFF. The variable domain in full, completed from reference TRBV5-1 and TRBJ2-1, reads KAGVTQTPRYLIKTRGQQVTLSCSPISGHRSVSWYQQTPGQGLQFLFEYFSETQRNKGNFPGRFSGRQFSNSRSEMNVSTLELGDSALYLCASRLATYNEQFFGPGTRLTVL.

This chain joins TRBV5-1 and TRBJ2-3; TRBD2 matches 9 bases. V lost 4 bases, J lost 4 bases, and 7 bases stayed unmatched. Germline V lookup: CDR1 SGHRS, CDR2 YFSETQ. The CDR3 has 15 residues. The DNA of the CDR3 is TGCGCCAGCAGCCGTAGCGGGAGTGGCGCAGATACGCAGTATTTT. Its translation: CASSRSGSGADTQYF.

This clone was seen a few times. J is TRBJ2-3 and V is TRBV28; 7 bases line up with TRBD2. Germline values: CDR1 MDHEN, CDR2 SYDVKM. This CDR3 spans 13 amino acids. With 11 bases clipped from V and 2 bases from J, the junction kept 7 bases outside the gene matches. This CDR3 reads CARGTTYTDTQYF. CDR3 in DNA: TGTGCCCGAGGGACTACTTACACAGATACGCAGTATTTT.